One T cell receptor beta chain is described in this entry. Its target is not known. V was trimmed by 0 bases and J by 4 bases, leaving 16 bases between them. Germline loops: CDR1 SGHRS, CDR2 YFSETQ. The CDR3 contains 16 residues. Patients with Susac syndrome fulfilled recently defined diagnostic criteria for definite or probable disease. Negative isolation was applied to CD8+ and CD4+ T cells, and FACS enrichment was applied to TEMRA cells. This sample is drawn from a study of CD8 T cells in Susac syndrome. Points from the study as a whole: Only a relatively small number of individuals were included in the TCR sequencing and HLA analysis.

RNA totalling roughly 0.45 to 1 ug underwent reverse transcription with random hexamers. TCRdb fed the immunoSEQ multiplex PCR reads into MiXCR, producing one record per CDR3 protein. The table records about 190,000 distinct CDR3 sequences, roughly 90% of them present only once. The chain carries TRBV5-1 and TRBJ1-1, with a possible D match to TRBD1 (6 bases). The sequence derives from a human donor with Susac syndrome. Sequenced: CD4+ T cells from PBMCs. The CDR3 DNA reads as TGCGCCAGCAGCTTGGCGGAGCGGGGGCGCACCACTGAAGCTTTCTTT. Protein: CASSLAERGRTTEAFF.